The clone carrying this TCR beta chain occurred a few times. The data belong to a study of human T cells and chemical hapten exposure. This CDR3 has 15 residues. The V end was cut by 0 bases, the J end by 1 base, with 9 bases between. CDR1 LNHNV and CDR2 YYDKDF come from the germline V gene (reference sequence). Time point defined: pre-sensitization, week 0. Treatment here: therapeutic diphenylcyclopropenone sensitization with weekly scalp DPC. MiXCR, applied by TCRdb to the RACE reads, yields one record per CDR3 protein. The repertoire holds 35,000 to 50,000 distinct CDR3 sequences, with roughly a tenth as singletons.

The source is a man in his thirties or forties with alopecia areata. Some clones in this sample may be carry-over from other donors' samples. The specimen comprised whole blood, sampled in connection with sensitization to the hapten diphenylcyclopropenone (DPC). The chain couples TRBV15 to TRBJ2-5; D uncertain. The CDR3 protein is CATSRDLTSQETQYF. CDR3 in DNA: TGTGCCACCAGCAGAGATTTAACATCCCAAGAGACCCAGTACTTC.